The table lists the clone carrying this T cell receptor (beta chain) with many counts. Its specificity is not known. Preparing the TCRbeta library involved the use of unique molecular identifiers. TCRdb passed the PCR reads through MiXCR, listing each CDR3 protein once. The data hold 600,000 to 700,000 distinct CDR3 sequences, with about 12% observed a single time. The data originate from a study of T-cell reconstitution after alpha-beta-depleted transplantation in children. Study findings and constraints: By one year post-transplant, T-cell counts and diversity largely arose from T cells that were newly produced. Expanded clones from the graft, numbering several hundred, reportedly supplied alpha-beta T cells about two months after transplant.

The CDR3 has 21 residues. The germline V gene has CDR1 SGHTA and CDR2 FQGNSA. Trimming left V 0 bases short and J 4 bases short, with 29 bases between. The sequencing here drew on PBMCs, taken before TCRalphabeta/CD19-depleted stem cell transplant. The receptor was derived from a girl aged 2 to 10 with congenital amegakaryocytic thrombocytopenia, due to receive a stem cell transplant. The chain employs TRBV7-2 and TRBJ2-3; no reliable D call. The CDR3 coding sequence is TGTGCCAGCAGCTTAGCGCCGTTTGGTTTCTACGGAAGAGGAAGACCAGATACGCAGTATTTT. It specifies CASSLAPFGFYGRGRPDTQYF.